One and the same sample provided the 7 T cell receptor beta chains below, sequenced in a study of T cells after yellow fever vaccination (dated by TCRdb to the late 2010s). To prepare the library, 5' RACE was applied. The listed sequencing device is Illumina HiSeq 2500. The raw public data were reprocessed by TCRdb itself: fastp quality trimming at Q25, MiXCR clonotype calling, in-frame beta chains only. Each CDR3 protein gets just one entry, which takes the most common genes and DNA from the rows behind it. This sample is represented by approximately 550,000 distinct CDR3 sequences; around 21% of them were singletons. Around 15% of the sample belongs to the ten largest clones. Read against the paper, the sample's treatment or condition label means: live attenuated yellow fever vaccine strain. Here the sequenced sample was PBMCs, taken 15 days after the yellow fever booster vaccination. These receptor sequences come from a man aged 30-40 years who received the YFV17D yellow fever vaccine.

The chain recombines TRBV29-1 with TRBJ2-1; 13 positions match TRBD2. Germline assignment: CDR1 SQVTM and CDR2 ANQGSEA. The CDR3 is 14 amino acids. The V segment lost 6 bases and the J segment 6 bases; nucleotides outside the gene matches: 5. The CDR3, as DNA: TGCAGCGTGGACCGGACTAGCGGGAGCAATGAGCAGTTCTTC. It yields the protein CSVDRTSGSNEQFF.

The rearrangement joins TRBV20-1 to TRBJ2-4; TRBD2 is a possible D gene (6 bases). The CDR3 is 15 residues long. V was shortened by 4 bases and J by 3 bases, with 16 bases between the two germline ends. Germline V gene lookup returns CDR1 DFQATT and CDR2 SNEGSKA (reference sequence). Here the CDR3 DNA reads TGCAGTGCTAACAGCGGGTATGTTGGCAAAAACATTCAGTACTTC. Its translation: CSANSGYVGKNIQYF.

V usage is TRBV18 and J usage is TRBJ2-5; no clear D. Germline V lookup: CDR1 KGHSH, CDR2 LQKENI. The CDR3 extends over 16 amino acids. The V end was cut by 6 bases, the J end by 5 bases, with 22 bases between. The CDR3 spells CASSRDPDSLEETQYF. The DNA of the CDR3 is TGTGCCAGCTCTCGAGATCCGGATTCCCTAGAGGAGACCCAGTACTTC.

In DNA form, the CDR3 reads TGTGCCTGGAGTAGATCTGGGACAGGATGGTACGAGCAGTACTTC. It specifies CAWSRSGTGWYEQYF. This chain joins TRBV30 and TRBJ2-7; 8 bases map to TRBD1. V lost 2 bases, J lost 4 bases, and 10 bases stayed unmatched. Germline V lookup: CDR1 GTSNPN, CDR2 SVGIG (reference sequence). The CDR3 length is 15 residues. The full variable domain, its missing parts supplied by reference TRBV30 and TRBJ2-7, is SQTIHQWPATLVQPVGSPLSLECTVEGTSNPNLYWYRQAAGRGLQLLFYSVGIGQISSEVPQNLSASRPQDRQFILSSKKLLLSDSGFYLCAWSRSGTGWYEQYFGPGTRLTVT.

This chain links TRBV3-1 with TRBJ2-1; 12 nucleotides agree with TRBD2. J lost 10 bases, V lost 4 bases, and 5 bases had no gene match. The CDR3 has 14 residues. From germline, CDR1 is LGHDT and CDR2 YNNKEL (reference sequence). The CDR3 DNA reads as TGTGCCAGCAGCCCCACTAGCGGGAGGAGGGAGCAGTTCTTC. It yields the protein CASSPTSGRREQFF.

The chain uses TRBV5-1 and TRBJ1-1; D call uncertain. Trimming took off 0 bases at V and 0 bases at J, with 6 bases between the two ends. Germline V gene data show CDR1 as SGHRS and CDR2 as YFSETQ. The CDR3 loop spans 14 amino acids. Here the CDR3 DNA reads TGCGCCAGCAGCTTGGCCTGGCTGAACACTGAAGCTTTCTTT. It codes for CASSLAWLNTEAFF.

This clonotype was counted only a few times. The V call is TRBV5-1, the J call TRBJ2-3; 10 positions agree with TRBD1. V dropped 4 bases and J dropped 1; count of bases not matched to a gene: 3. This CDR3 is 15 amino acids long. The germline V gene has CDR1 SGHRS and CDR2 YFSETQ. The CDR3: CASSPDRGGTDTQYF. In DNA form, the CDR3 reads TGCGCCAGCAGCCCGGACAGGGGGGGCACAGATACGCAGTATTTT.